This paragraph covers one T cell receptor (beta chain) sequence. Alongside a J-beta primer mix, a sample-barcoded 5' primer served in a second PCR lasting roughly 7 to 12 cycles. TCRdb called the 5' RACE reads again in MiXCR, with one record for every CDR3 protein. Of under 950,000 distinct CDR3 sequences listed, approximately 21% are singletons. This sample is drawn from a study of blood T cells in healthy people across ages. V lost 5 bases and J 5 bases, leaving 20 bases between the germline ends. Germline assignment: CDR1 SGHTA and CDR2 FQGNSA. The CDR3 sequence is 16 residues long. Sample: blood. V usage is TRBV7-2 and J usage is TRBJ2-3; maybe TRBD2 (6 bases). The clonotype was recovered from an older man in good health. In DNA, the CDR3 is TGTGCCAGCAGCCCGGTGACTAGTGGGGTGGGAGATACGCAGTATTTT. Translating gives CASSPVTSGVGDTQYF. The whole variable domain, remainder taken from reference TRBV7-2 and TRBJ2-3, is GAGVSQSPSNKVTEKGKDVELRCDPISGHTALYWYRQSLGQGLEFLIYFQGNSAPDKSGLPSDRFSAERTGGSVSTLTIQRTQQEDSAVYLCASSPVTSGVGDTQYFGPGTRLTVL.